These 5 T cell receptor beta chains share one sample of origin, sequenced in a study of Ad26.COV2.S vaccination and SARS-CoV-2 variants. Treatment noted: some 20 received Ad26.COV2.S at low or high dose, single or two shots; 5 received placebo; per-sample allocation not given. At day 63 after the first vaccine or placebo injection, samples were drawn. The repertoire was sequenced with immunoSEQ multiplex PCR; TCRdb's copy has only in-frame clones and lacks some. The sample carries 250,000 or so clones, roughly 89% recorded once. The specimen was peripheral blood, collected in a trial of Ad26.COV2.S vaccine versus placebo. These receptors were collected from a person aged 18-60 years who received the Ad26.COV2.S COVID-19 vaccine or a placebo.

The rearrangement joins TRBV9 to TRBJ1-1; TRBD1 matches 11 bases. J lost 4 bases, V lost 4 bases, and 9 bases had no gene match. The CDR3 consists of 16 residues. Germline V gene lookup returns CDR1 SGDLS and CDR2 YYNGEE. The CDR3 region is CASSPGQGATVTEAFF. The DNA of the CDR3 is TGTGCCAGCAGCCCAGGACAGGGGGCGACTGTCACTGAAGCTTTCTTT.

The rearrangement links TRBV19 to TRBJ1-5; 7 bases match TRBD1. Unmatched junction bases numbered 7, after V lost 6 bases and J lost 2 bases. This CDR3 comprises 15 residues. The germline V gene encodes CDR1 LNHDA and CDR2 SQIVND (reference sequence). The CDR3 here is CASSRGGLRNQPQHF. The CDR3 DNA reads TGTGCCAGTAGCAGGGGGGGTCTTCGCAATCAGCCCCAGCATTTT.

Comments on this clone: A read error is possible here, since a much larger clone lies one base away. V is TRBV13 and J is TRBJ2-5; no clear D. V dropped 0 bases and J dropped 0 bases, with 2 bases sitting between them. The CDR3 is 13 residues long. Germline CDR1 PRHDT, CDR2 FYEKMQ (reference sequence). CDR3: CASSLGNQETQYF. CDR3 sequence (DNA): TGTGCCAGCAGCTTAGGCAACCAAGAGACCCAGTACTTC.

The chain carries TRBV7-2 and TRBJ2-3; D might be TRBD2 (6 bases). The V end was cut by 8 bases, the J end by 1 base, with 19 bases between. The CDR3 contains 16 residues. Germline V lookup: CDR1 SGHTA, CDR2 FQGNSA. The CDR3 bases are TGTGCCAGCTCGGGCATCGGGGGTAGCGGCACAGATACGCAGTATTTT. It encodes CASSGIGGSGTDTQYF. The variable domain in full, completed from reference TRBV7-2 and TRBJ2-3, reads GAGVSQSPSNKVTEKGKDVELRCDPISGHTALYWYRQSLGQGLEFLIYFQGNSAPDKSGLPSDRFSAERTGGSVSTLTIQRTQQEDSAVYLCASSGIGGSGTDTQYFGPGTRLTVL.

The chain recombines TRBV9 with TRBJ2-5; D is perhaps TRBD1 or TRBD2 (6 bases each). This CDR3 is built from 16 residues. The germline V and J ends were trimmed by 0 bases and 6 bases, with 18 bases remaining between them. Looked up from germline, CDR1 is SGDLS and CDR2 is YYNGEE. CDR3 DNA sequence: TGTGCCAGCAGCGTAGCGGGGGACAACCTTGGGAAGACCCAGTACTTC. Protein product: CASSVAGDNLGKTQYF.